The 14 T cell receptor beta chains reported below all come from one sample, sequenced in a study of T cells in localized non-small cell lung cancer. Libraries were prepared by immunoSEQ multiplex PCR; TCRdb keeps only in-frame clonotypes and omits some of them. The table has roughly 30,000 clones, roughly 90% seen once. This specimen was peripheral blood, taken before any cancer treatment. The origin of the receptors is a woman aged 18 to 49 with stage I lung adenocarcinoma.

This chain links TRBV7-9 with TRBJ2-2, with TRBD1 identical over 10 bases. CDR3 length: 15 amino acids. Trimming removed 6 bases from V and 5 bases from J; junction bases left unmatched: 6. Germline V gives CDR1 SEHNR, CDR2 FQNEAQ (reference sequence). The CDR3 DNA is TGTGCCAGCAGAGCCGGGACAGGGGAAACCGGGGAGCTGTTTTTT. Translated, it gives CASRAGTGETGELFF.

V gene TRBV11-2 combines with J gene TRBJ1-1; D possibly corresponds to TRBD1 (6 bases). The CDR3 is made up of 15 amino acids. Looked up from germline, CDR1 is SGHAT and CDR2 is FQNNGV. Deletions cut 3 bases from V and 0 bases from J, with 11 bases between. CDR3 bases: TGTGCCAGCAGCTTCCAGGACAGAATGAACACTGAAGCTTTCTTT. This gives the protein CASSFQDRMNTEAFF. Full variable domain (remainder filled in from reference TRBV11-2 and TRBJ1-1): EAGVAQSPRYKIIEKRQSVAFWCNPISGHATLYWYQQILGQGPKLLIQFQNNGVVDDSQLPKDRFSAERLKGVDSTLKIQPAKLEDSAVYLCASSFQDRMNTEAFFGQGTRLTVV.

This sequence joins TRBV9 and TRBJ2-7; 7 bases fit TRBD2. V lost 0 bases to trimming and J lost 2 bases; unmatched junction nucleotides: 5. Germline CDR1 is SGDLS and CDR2 is YYNGEE. This CDR3 spans 15 amino acids. The CDR3 bases are TGTGCCAGCAGCGTAGGGGAGGGGCTCGCCTACGAGCAGTACTTC. This sequence encodes CASSVGEGLAYEQYF.

The V call is TRBV5-1, the J call TRBJ1-4; 9 bases are shared with TRBD1. The germline gives CDR1 SGHRS, CDR2 YFSETQ. The CDR3 totals 14 residues. Unmatched junction bases numbered 8, after V lost 3 bases and J lost 11 bases. CDR3 region: CASSSQGAQSKLFF. The CDR3 nucleotides read TGCGCCAGCAGCTCACAGGGGGCCCAGAGTAAACTGTTTTTT.

This chain uses TRBV11-3 with TRBJ1-2; D ambiguous. CDR1 SGHNT and CDR2 YENEEA come from the germline V gene. The V gene lost 10 bases and the J gene lost 0 bases, with 12 bases spanning the gap. CDR3 length equals 13 residues. The CDR3 spells CATSQSPNYGYTF. The CDR3 DNA sequence: TGTGCCACTTCACAAAGCCCTAACTATGGCTACACCTTC. The whole variable domain, remainder taken from reference TRBV11-3 and TRBJ1-2, is EAGVVQSPRYKIIEKKQPVAFWCNPISGHNTLYWYLQNLGQGPELLIRYENEEAVDDSQLPKDRFSAERLKGVDSTLKIQPAELGDSAVYLCATSQSPNYGYTFGSGTRLTVV.

CDR3 amino acids: CSGLTSSSYNEQFF. The CDR3 nucleotides are TGCAGCGGATTAACCTCCAGCTCCTACAATGAGCAGTTCTTC. The chain uses TRBV29-1 and TRBJ2-1, with no clear D. V dropped 7 bases and J dropped 0 bases, with 13 bases sitting between them. Germline V lookup: CDR1 SQVTM, CDR2 ANQGSEA. This CDR3 is 14 amino acids long.

The chain carries TRBV19 and TRBJ2-7; 7 bases align to TRBD1. J gave up 5 bases and V 5 bases, and 6 bases lay outside the gene matches. CDR3 size: 13 residues. Germline loops: CDR1 LNHDA, CDR2 SQIVND (reference sequence). CDR3 DNA: TGTGCCAGTAGTCTGACCCAGGGGGACGAGCAGTACTTC. Translated, it gives CASSLTQGDEQYF.

The chain combines TRBV19 with TRBJ2-3; 9 nucleotides match TRBD2. Looked up from germline, CDR1 is LNHDA and CDR2 is SQIVND (reference sequence). CDR3 size: 17 residues. Trimming took 5 bases from V and 3 from J; bases not matched to a gene: 12. CDR3 sequence (DNA): TGTGCCAGTAGTCCTCGGGGTAGCGGGAGTTCAACAGATACGCAGTATTTT. This gives the protein CASSPRGSGSSTDTQYF.

The V call is TRBV7-2, the J call TRBJ1-1, with TRBD1 matching over 7 bases. V shed 5 bases and J 2 bases; nucleotides not matched to a gene: 14. This CDR3 is 17 amino acids long. CDR1 and CDR2 from the germline V gene are SGHTA and FQGNSA. The DNA for the CDR3 is TGTGCCAGCAGCCATAGAAGAGCGACAGGGCTTAACACTGAAGCTTTCTTT. This sequence encodes CASSHRRATGLNTEAFF. Using reference TRBV7-2 and TRBJ1-1 for the parts outside the CDR3, the full variable domain is GAGVSQSPSNKVTEKGKDVELRCDPISGHTALYWYRQSLGQGLEFLIYFQGNSAPDKSGLPSDRFSAERTGGSVSTLTIQRTQQEDSAVYLCASSHRRATGLNTEAFFGQGTRLTVV.

V usage is TRBV19 and J usage is TRBJ1-1, with 8 bases aligning to TRBD1. The CDR3 covers 15 residues. V lost 7 bases to trimming and J lost 0 bases; unmatched junction nucleotides: 7. Germline V gives CDR1 LNHDA, CDR2 SQIVND (reference sequence). The CDR3 nucleotides are TGTGCCAGTACCCTCGGACAGGGCCTGAACACTGAAGCTTTCTTT. The encoded protein is CASTLGQGLNTEAFF.

This clone was observed once. V gene TRBV5-1 combines with J gene TRBJ2-7, with D hard to call. This CDR3 has 13 residues. The V gene's germline CDR1 is SGHRS and CDR2 YFSETQ. V lost 3 bases and J 2 bases, leaving 9 bases between the germline ends. The CDR3 DNA is TGCGCCAGCAGCTCCCCGGGCACCTACGAGCAGTACTTC. This sequence encodes CASSSPGTYEQYF.

V and J are TRBV6-5 and TRBJ1-4; D gene ambiguous. The CDR3 totals 15 residues. V was shortened by 0 bases and J by 5 bases, with 10 bases between the two germline ends. Per the germline V gene, CDR1 is MNHEY and CDR2 is SVGAGI. Here the CDR3 DNA reads TGTGCCAGCAGTTACTCGATCCCACCGAATGAAAAACTGTTTTTT. As protein: CASSYSIPPNEKLFF.

The J gene is TRBJ2-7, the V gene TRBV28, with unresolved D. V shed 6 bases and J shed 1 base, with 4 bases lying between them. This CDR3 comprises 11 residues. Looked up from germline, CDR1 is MDHEN and CDR2 is SYDVKM. CDR3 nucleotides: TGTGCCAGCAGCTCTTCCTACGAGCAGTACTTC. Amino acids: CASSSSYEQYF.

In this sample, this clone turned up a few times. The chain couples TRBV11-2 to TRBJ2-1; the match to TRBD2 covers 9 bases. This CDR3 has 15 residues. Losses at the gene ends were 5 bases for V and 5 bases for J; bases not matched to a gene: 7. Looked up from germline, CDR1 is SGHAT and CDR2 is FQNNGV. The CDR3 nucleotides read TGTGCCAGCAGCCCGAGAGCGGGAGGAAACAATGAGCAGTTCTTC. It specifies CASSPRAGGNNEQFF. Full variable domain (remainder filled in from reference TRBV11-2 and TRBJ2-1): EAGVAQSPRYKIIEKRQSVAFWCNPISGHATLYWYQQILGQGPKLLIQFQNNGVVDDSQLPKDRFSAERLKGVDSTLKIQPAKLEDSAVYLCASSPRAGGNNEQFFGPGTRLTVL.